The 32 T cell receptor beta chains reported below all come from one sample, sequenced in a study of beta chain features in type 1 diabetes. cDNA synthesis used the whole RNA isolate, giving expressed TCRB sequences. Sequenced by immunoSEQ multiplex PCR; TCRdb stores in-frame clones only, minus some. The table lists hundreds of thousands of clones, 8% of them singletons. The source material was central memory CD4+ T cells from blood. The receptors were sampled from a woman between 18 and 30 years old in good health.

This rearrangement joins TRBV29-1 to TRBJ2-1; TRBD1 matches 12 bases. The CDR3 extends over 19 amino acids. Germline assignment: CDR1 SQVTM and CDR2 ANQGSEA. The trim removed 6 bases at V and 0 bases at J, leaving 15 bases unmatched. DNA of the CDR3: TGCAGCGTGCCCAACCCGGGACAGGGGGCGCTGAGCTCCTACAATGAGCAGTTCTTC. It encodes CSVPNPGQGALSSYNEQFF.

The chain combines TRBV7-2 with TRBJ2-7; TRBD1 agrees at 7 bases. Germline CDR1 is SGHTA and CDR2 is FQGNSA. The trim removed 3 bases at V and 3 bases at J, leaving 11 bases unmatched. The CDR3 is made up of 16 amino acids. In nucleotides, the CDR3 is TGTGCCAGCAGCTTCACAGGGGCCCTCCCCCTCTACGAGCAGTACTTC. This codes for CASSFTGALPLYEQYF.

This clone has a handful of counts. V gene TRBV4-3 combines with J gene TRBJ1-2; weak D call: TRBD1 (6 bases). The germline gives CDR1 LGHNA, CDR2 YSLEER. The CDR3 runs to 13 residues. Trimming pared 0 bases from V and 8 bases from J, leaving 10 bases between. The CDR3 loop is CASSQDRGQGYTF. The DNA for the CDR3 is TGCGCCAGCAGCCAAGACAGGGGCCAAGGCTACACCTTC.

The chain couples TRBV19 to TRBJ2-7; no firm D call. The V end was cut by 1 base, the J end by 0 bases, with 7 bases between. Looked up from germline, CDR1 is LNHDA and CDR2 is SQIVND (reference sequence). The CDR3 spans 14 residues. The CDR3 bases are TGTGCCAGTAGTATAGTAGGATCCTCCTACGAGCAGTACTTC. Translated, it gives CASSIVGSSYEQYF.

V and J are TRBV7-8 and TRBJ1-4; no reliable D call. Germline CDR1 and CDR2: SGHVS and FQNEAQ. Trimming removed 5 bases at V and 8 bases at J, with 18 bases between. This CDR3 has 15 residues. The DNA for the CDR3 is TGTGCCAGCAGCCCAACAACAGCCGGTCGGGAAAAACTGTTTTTT. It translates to CASSPTTAGREKLFF.

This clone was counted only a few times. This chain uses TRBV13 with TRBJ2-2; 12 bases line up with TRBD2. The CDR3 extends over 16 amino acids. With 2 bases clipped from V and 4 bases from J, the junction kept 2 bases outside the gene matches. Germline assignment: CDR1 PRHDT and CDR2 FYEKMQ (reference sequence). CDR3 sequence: CASSLRLAGATGELFF. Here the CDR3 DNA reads TGTGCCAGCAGCTTACGACTAGCGGGAGCCACCGGGGAGCTGTTTTTT.

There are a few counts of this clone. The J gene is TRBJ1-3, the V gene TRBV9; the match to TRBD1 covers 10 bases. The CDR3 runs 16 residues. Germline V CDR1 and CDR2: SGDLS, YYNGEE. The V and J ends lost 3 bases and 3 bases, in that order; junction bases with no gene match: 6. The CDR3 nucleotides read TGTGCCAGCAGCGGAAGACAGGGGGCCTATGGAAACACCATATATTTT. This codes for CASSGRQGAYGNTIYF.

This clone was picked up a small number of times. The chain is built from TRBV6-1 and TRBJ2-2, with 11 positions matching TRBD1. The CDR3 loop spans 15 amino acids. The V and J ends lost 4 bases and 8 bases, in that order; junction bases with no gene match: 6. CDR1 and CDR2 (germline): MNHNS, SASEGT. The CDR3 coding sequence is TGTGCCAGCAGTGTAACGGACAGGGGGCAAGGGGAGCTGTTTTTT. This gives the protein CASSVTDRGQGELFF.

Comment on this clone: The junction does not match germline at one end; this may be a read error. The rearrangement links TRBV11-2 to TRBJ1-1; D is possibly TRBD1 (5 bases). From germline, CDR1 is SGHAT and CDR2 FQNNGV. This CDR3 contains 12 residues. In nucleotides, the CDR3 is TGTGCCAGCAGCCCGGGGGTGGGGCCCCCTCGATTT. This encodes CASSPGVGPPRF.

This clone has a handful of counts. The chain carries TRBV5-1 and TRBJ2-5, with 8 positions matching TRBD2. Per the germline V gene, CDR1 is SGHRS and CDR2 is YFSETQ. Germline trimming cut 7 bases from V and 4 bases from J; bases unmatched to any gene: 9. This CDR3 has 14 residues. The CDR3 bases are TGCGCCAGCGGTGGTGCCCTAGCGGGAGAGACCCAGTACTTC. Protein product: CASGGALAGETQYF.

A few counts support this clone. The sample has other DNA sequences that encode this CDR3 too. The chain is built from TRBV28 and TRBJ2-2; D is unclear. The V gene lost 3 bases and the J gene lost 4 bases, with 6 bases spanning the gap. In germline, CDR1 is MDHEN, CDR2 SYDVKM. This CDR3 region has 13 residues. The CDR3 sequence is CASSLVGTGELFF. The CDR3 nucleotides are TGTGCCAGCAGTTTGGTGGGCACCGGGGAGCTGTTTTTT.

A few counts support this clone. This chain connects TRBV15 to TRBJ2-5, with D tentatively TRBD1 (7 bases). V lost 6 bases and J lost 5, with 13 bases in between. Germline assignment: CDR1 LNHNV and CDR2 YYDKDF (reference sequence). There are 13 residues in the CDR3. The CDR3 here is CATRPTGRETQYF. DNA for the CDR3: TGTGCCACCAGACCGACAGGGAGGGAGACCCAGTACTTC. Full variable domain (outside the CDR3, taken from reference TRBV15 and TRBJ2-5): DAMVIQNPRYQVTQFGKPVTLSCSQTLNHNVMYWYQQKSSQAPKLLFHYYDKDFNNEADTPDNFQSRRPNTSFCFLDIRSPGLGDTAMYLCATRPTGRETQYFGPGTRLLVL.

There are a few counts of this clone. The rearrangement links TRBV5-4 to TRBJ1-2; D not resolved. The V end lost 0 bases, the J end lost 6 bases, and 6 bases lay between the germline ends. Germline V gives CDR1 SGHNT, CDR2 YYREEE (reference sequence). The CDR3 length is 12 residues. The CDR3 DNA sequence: TGTGCCAGCAGCTTGGCAGGAGATGGCTACACCTTC. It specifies CASSLAGDGYTF.

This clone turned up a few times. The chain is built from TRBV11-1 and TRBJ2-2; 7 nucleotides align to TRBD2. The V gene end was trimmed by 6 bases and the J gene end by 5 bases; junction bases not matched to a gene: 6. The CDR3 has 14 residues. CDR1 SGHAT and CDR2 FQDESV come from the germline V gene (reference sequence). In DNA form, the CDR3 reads TGTGCCAGCAGACCGGGACTACAGACCGGGGAGCTGTTTTTT. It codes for CASRPGLQTGELFF.

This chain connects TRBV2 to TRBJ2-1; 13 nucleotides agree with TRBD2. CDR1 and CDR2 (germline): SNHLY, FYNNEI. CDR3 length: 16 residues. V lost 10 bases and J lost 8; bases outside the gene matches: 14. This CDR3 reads CATNPFGLAGVYEQFF. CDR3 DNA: TGTGCCACCAATCCCTTCGGACTAGCGGGAGTCTATGAGCAGTTCTTC.

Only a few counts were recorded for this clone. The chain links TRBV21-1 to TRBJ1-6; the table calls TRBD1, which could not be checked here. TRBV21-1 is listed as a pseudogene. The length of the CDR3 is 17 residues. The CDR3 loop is CASSKVGAAAQGLPLHF. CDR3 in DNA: TGTGCCAGCAGCAAAGTTGGTGCGGCAGCCCAGGGGCTACCCCTCCACTTT.

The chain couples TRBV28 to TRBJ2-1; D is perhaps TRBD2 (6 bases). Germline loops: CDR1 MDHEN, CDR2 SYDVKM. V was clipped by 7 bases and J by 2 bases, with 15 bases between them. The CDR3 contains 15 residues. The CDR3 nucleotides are TGTGCCAGCACCCCCGGGGGAGTTGCCTACAATGAGCAGTTCTTC. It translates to CASTPGGVAYNEQFF.

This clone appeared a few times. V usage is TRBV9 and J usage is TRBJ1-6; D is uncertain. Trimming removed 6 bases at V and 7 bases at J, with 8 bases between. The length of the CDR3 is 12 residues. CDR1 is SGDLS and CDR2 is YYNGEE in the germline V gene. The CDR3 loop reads CASNTINSPLHF. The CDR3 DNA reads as TGTGCCAGCAATACGATCAATTCACCCCTCCACTTT.

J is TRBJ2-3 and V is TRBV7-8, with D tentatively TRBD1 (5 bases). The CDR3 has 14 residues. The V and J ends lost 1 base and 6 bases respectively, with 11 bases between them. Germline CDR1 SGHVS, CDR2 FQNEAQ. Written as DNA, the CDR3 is TGTGCCAGCAGCTTAGGGGGCCGGCCCGATACGCAGTATTTT. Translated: CASSLGGRPDTQYF.

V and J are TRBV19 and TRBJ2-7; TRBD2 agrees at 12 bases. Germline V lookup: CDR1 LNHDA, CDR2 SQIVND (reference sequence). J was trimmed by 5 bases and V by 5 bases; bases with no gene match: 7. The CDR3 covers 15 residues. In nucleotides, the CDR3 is TGTGCCAGTAGTCCCGTGACTAGCGGGAGAAACGAGCAGTACTTC. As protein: CASSPVTSGRNEQYF.

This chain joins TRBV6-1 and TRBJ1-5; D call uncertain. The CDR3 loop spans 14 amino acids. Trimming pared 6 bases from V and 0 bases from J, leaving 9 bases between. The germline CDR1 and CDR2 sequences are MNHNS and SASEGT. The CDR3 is CASRHHYSNQPQHF. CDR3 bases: TGTGCCAGCAGGCATCATTATAGCAATCAGCCCCAGCATTTT.

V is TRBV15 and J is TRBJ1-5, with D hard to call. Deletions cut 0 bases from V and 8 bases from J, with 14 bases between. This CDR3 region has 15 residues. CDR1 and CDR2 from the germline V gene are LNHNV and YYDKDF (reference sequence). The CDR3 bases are TGTGCCACCAGCAGAGATATTCGGGGTAGTGAGCCCCAGCATTTT. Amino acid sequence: CATSRDIRGSEPQHF.

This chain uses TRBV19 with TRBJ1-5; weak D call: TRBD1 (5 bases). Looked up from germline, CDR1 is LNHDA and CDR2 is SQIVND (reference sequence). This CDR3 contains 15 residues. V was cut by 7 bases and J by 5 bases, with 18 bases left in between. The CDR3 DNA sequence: TGTGCCAGTACGAGTCTTAAGGGACTGGATCAGCCCCAGCATTTT. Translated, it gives CASTSLKGLDQPQHF.

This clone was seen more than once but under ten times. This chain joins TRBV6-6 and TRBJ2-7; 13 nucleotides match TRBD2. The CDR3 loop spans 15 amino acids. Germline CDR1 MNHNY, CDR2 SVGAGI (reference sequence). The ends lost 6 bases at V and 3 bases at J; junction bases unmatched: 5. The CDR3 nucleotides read TGTGCCAGCAGAGATCGGACTAGCGGGAGCTACGAGCAGTACTTC. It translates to CASRDRTSGSYEQYF.

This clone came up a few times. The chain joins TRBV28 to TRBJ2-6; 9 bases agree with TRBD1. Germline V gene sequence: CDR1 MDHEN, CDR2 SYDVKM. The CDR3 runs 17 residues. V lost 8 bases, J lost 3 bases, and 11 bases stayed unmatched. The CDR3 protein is CASGYGTGSDGANVLTF. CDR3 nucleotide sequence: TGTGCCAGCGGTTATGGGACAGGGTCGGATGGGGCCAACGTCCTGACTTTC.

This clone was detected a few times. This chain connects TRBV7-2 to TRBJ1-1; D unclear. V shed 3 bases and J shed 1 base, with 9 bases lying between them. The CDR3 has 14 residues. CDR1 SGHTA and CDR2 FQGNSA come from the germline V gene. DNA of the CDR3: TGTGCCAGCAGCTTGGTTTCTACGAACACTGAAGCTTTCTTT. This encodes CASSLVSTNTEAFF.

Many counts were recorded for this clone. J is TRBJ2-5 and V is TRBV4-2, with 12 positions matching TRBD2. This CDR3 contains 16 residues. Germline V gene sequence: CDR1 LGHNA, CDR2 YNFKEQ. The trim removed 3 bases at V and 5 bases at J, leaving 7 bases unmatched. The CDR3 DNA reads TGTGCCAGCAGCCAGGACCTAGCGGGAGGGTTGGAGACCCAGTACTTC. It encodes CASSQDLAGGLETQYF.

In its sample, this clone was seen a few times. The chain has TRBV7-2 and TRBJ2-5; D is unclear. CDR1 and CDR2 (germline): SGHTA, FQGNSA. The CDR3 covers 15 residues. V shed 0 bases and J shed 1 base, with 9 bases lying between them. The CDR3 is CASSLAVDLQETQYF. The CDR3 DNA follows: TGTGCCAGCAGCTTAGCGGTAGATCTCCAAGAGACCCAGTACTTC. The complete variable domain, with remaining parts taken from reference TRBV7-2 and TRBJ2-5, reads GAGVSQSPSNKVTEKGKDVELRCDPISGHTALYWYRQSLGQGLEFLIYFQGNSAPDKSGLPSDRFSAERTGGSVSTLTIQRTQQEDSAVYLCASSLAVDLQETQYFGPGTRLLVL.

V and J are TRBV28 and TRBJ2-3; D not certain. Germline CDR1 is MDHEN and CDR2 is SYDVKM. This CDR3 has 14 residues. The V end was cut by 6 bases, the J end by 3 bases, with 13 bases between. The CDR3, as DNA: TGTGCCAGCAGGGTTACCGAGAGTACAGATACGCAGTATTTT. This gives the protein CASRVTESTDTQYF. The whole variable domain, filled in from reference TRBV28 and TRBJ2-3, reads DVKVTQSSRYLVKRTGEKVFLECVQDMDHENMFWYRQDPGLGLRLIYFSYDVKMKEKGDIPEGYSVSREKKERFSLILESASTNQTSMYLCASRVTESTDTQYFGPGTRLTVL.

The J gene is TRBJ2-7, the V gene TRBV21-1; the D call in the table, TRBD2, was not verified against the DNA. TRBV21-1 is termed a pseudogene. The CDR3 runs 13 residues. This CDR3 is CASSKGEEGEQYF. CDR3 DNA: TGTGCCAGCAGCAAAGGGGAGGAGGGCGAGCAGTACTTC.

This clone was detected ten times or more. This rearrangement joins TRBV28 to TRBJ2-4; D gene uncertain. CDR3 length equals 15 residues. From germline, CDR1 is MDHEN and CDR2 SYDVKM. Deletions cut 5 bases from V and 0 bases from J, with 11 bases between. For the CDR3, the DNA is TGTGCCAGCAGTCCCAGGAGCTTAGCCAAAAACATTCAGTACTTC. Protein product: CASSPRSLAKNIQYF.

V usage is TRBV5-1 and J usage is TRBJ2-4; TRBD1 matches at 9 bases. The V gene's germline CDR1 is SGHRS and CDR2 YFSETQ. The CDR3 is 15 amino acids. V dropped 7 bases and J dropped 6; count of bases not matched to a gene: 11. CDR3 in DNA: TGCGCCAGCCGATCAATCCGGGACAGGGTAAACATTCAGTACTTC. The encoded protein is CASRSIRDRVNIQYF.